What follows are 5 T cell receptor beta chains derived from one specimen sequenced in a study of CD8+ T cells in alopecia areata. Regarding treatment: oral pan-JAK inhibitor, 5-10 mg twice daily. TCR sequencing used cDNA made by reverse transcription of extracted RNA. The assay was immunoSEQ multiplex PCR, and TCRdb's table has in-frame clones only and misses some. The sample shows roughly 46,000 clones, about three fifths of them seen only once. Specimen: CD8+ T cells sorted from blood, collected at week 4, from a patient treated with tofacitinib. Receptors originate from a human donor with alopecia areata.

This clone was seen more than once but under ten times. This sequence joins TRBV5-6 and TRBJ2-7; D not resolved. V was shortened by 0 bases and J by 0 bases, with 7 bases between the two germline ends. The CDR3 loop spans 14 amino acids. Germline V gives CDR1 SGHDT, CDR2 YYEEEE. DNA for the CDR3: TGTGCCAGCAGCTTGGGACTCTTCTCCTACGAGCAGTACTTC. Its protein is CASSLGLFSYEQYF.

Worth noting for this clone: One end of the junction is discordant with germline, which a read error may explain. The chain couples TRBV6-6 to TRBJ1-2; no firm D call. CDR3 length: 14 amino acids. Germline values: CDR1 MNHNY, CDR2 SVGAGI (reference sequence). The CDR3 sequence: CASSHSPGPYGYTF. The CDR3 nucleotides read TGTGCCAGCAGTCACTCCCCTGGACCCTATGGCTACACCTTC.

This clone was counted only a few times. The genes are TRBV5-5 and TRBJ1-6; no definite D call. CDR1 and CDR2 from the germline V gene are SGHKS and YYEKEE (reference sequence). The CDR3 has 15 residues. The V gene lost 1 base and the J gene lost 1 base, with 6 bases spanning the gap. The CDR3 bases are TGTGCCAGCAGCTTGATGGATTCCTATAATTCACCCCTCCACTTT. Its translation: CASSLMDSYNSPLHF.

This rearrangement joins TRBV27 to TRBJ1-5, with D unresolved. CDR3 size: 12 residues. Germline V gene data show CDR1 as MNHEY and CDR2 as SMNVEV (reference sequence). With 9 bases removed from V and 2 bases from J, the gap between germline ends came to 8 bases. In nucleotides, the CDR3 is TGTGCCAGTGGGGTTGGCAATCAGCCCCAGCATTTT. Its protein is CASGVGNQPQHF.

The chain employs TRBV7-6 and TRBJ2-3; tentative D call: TRBD1 (6 bases). The V end was cut by 3 bases, the J end by 0 bases, with 10 bases between. The V gene's germline CDR1 is SGHVS and CDR2 FNYEAQ. This CDR3 has 15 amino acids. CDR3 sequence: CASSFRGGSTDTQYF. The CDR3 bases are TGTGCCAGCAGCTTCAGGGGTGGTAGCACAGATACGCAGTATTTT. The complete variable domain, with remaining parts taken from reference TRBV7-6 and TRBJ2-3, reads GAGVSQSPRYKVTKRGQDVALRCDPISGHVSLYWYRQALGQGPEFLTYFNYEAQQDKSGLPNDRFSAERPEGSISTLTIQRTEQRDSAMYRCASSFRGGSTDTQYFGPGTRLTVL.